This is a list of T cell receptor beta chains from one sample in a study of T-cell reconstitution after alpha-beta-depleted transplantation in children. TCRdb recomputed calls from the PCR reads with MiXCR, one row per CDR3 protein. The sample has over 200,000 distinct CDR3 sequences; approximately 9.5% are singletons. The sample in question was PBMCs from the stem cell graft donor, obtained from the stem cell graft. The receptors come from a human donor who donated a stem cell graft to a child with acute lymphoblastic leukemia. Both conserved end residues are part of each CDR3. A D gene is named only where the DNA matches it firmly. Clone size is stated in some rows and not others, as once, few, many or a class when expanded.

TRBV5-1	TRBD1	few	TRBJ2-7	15	CASSHAGDRSYEQYF	TGCGCCAGCAGCCACGCCGGGGACAGGTCCTACGAGCAGTACTTC
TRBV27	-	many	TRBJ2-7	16	CASSTFTGSLAYEQYF	TGTGCCAGCAGTACCTTTACAGGGAGCTTAGCCTACGAGCAGTACTTC
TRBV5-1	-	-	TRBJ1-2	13	CASSRDGLEGYTF	TGCGCCAGCAGCCGGGACGGACTTGAAGGCTACACCTTC
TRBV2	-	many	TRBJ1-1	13	CASIAVGNTEAFF	TGTGCCAGCATTGCTGTCGGGAACACTGAAGCTTTCTTT
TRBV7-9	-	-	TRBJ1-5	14	CASSVGGLNQPQHF	TGTGCCAGCAGCGTGGGAGGCCTCAATCAGCCCCAGCATTTT
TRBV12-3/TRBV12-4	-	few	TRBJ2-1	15	CASSDSPVTNNEQFF	TGTGCCAGCAGCGACTCCCCGGTGACAAACAATGAGCAGTTCTTC
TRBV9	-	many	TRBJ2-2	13	CASSVVPTGELFF	TGTGCCAGCAGCGTAGTTCCCACCGGGGAGCTGTTTTTT
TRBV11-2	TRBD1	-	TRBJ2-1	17	CASSLDTRDRSYNEQFF	TGTGCCAGCAGCTTAGACACACGGGACAGGTCCTACAATGAGCAGTTCTTC
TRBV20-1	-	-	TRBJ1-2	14	CSARLPETNYGYTF	TGCAGTGCTAGACTCCCGGAAACTAACTATGGCTACACCTTC
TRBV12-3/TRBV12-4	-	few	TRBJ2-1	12	CASSLVGHEQFF	TGTGCCAGCAGTTTAGTAGGACATGAGCAGTTCTTC
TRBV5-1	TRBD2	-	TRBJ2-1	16	CASSFNSGGAKNEQFF	TGCGCCAGCAGCTTCAATAGCGGGGGGGCTAAAAATGAGCAGTTCTTC
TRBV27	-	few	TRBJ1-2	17	CASSLSLPDRTNYGYTF	TGTGCCAGCAGTTTGTCCCTTCCTGATCGTACTAACTATGGCTACACCTTC
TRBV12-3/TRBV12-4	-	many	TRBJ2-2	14	CASSYGTYTGELFF	TGTGCCAGCAGTTACGGGACCTATACCGGGGAGCTGTTTTTT
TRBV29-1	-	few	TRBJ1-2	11	CSVVIGNGYTF	TGCAGCGTTGTCATAGGGAATGGCTACACCTTC
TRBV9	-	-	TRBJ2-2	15	CASSVAPRSAGELFF	TGTGCCAGCAGCGTAGCTCCTAGGTCAGCCGGGGAGCTGTTTTTT
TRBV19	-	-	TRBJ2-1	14	CASSMSTNYNEQFF	TGTGCCAGTAGTATGTCGACAAACTACAATGAGCAGTTCTTC
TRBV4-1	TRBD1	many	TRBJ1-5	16	CASSQLTGGGNQPQHF	TGCGCCAGCAGCCAGCTCACAGGGGGGGGCAATCAGCCCCAGCATTTT
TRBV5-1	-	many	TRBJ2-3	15	CASSLVLQSTDTQYF	TGCGCCAGCAGCTTGGTCCTACAAAGCACAGATACGCAGTATTTT
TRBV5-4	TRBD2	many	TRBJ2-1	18	CASSLGGYTLGGLNEQFF	TGTGCCAGCAGCTTGGGGGGCTACACCCTGGGGGGGTTGAATGAGCAGTTCTTC
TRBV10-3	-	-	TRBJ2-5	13	CAISPFPGETQYF	TGTGCCATCAGTCCTTTCCCCGGAGAGACCCAGTACTTC
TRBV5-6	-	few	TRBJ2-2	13	CASSLYNTGELFF	TGTGCCAGCAGCTTGTATAACACCGGGGAGCTGTTTTTT
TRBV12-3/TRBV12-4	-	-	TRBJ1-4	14	CASTLRNTNEKLFF	TGTGCCAGCACCCTTCGAAACACTAATGAAAAACTGTTTTTT
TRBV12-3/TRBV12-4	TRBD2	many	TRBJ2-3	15	CASSFVAGGTDTQYF	TGTGCCAGCAGTTTTGTAGCGGGGGGCACAGATACGCAGTATTTT
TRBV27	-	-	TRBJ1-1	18	CASSPLRSMSRVGTEAFF	TGTGCCAGCAGTCCCCTCCGATCGATGTCCAGGGTAGGGACTGAAGCTTTCTTT
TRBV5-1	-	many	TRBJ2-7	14	CASSFSEEPYEQYF	TGCGCCAGCAGCTTCTCGGAGGAACCCTACGAGCAGTACTTC
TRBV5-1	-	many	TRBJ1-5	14	CASSLGQPYQPQHF	TGCGCCAGCAGCTTGGGCCAGCCCTATCAGCCCCAGCATTTT
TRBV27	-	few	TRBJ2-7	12	CASSPQGLEQYF	TGTGCCAGCAGTCCCCAGGGTTTGGAGCAGTACTTC
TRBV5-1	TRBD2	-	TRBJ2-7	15	CASSLLAGTAYEQYF	TGCGCCAGCAGCTTGTTAGCGGGGACTGCGTACGAGCAGTACTTC
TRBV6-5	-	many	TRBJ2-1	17	CASSSTWGGLGQYEQFF	TGTGCCAGCAGCTCCACTTGGGGGGGCTTAGGGCAATATGAGCAGTTCTTC
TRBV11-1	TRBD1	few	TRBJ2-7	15	CASSLAQSGGVEQYF	TGTGCCAGCAGCTTAGCGCAGTCAGGGGGCGTCGAGCAGTACTTC
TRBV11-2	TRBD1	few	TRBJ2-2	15	CASSWGQGETGELFF	TGTGCCAGCAGCTGGGGACAGGGGGAGACCGGGGAGCTGTTTTTT
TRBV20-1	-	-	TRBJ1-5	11	CSANQIGPQHF	TGCAGTGCTAACCAGATCGGGCCCCAGCATTTT
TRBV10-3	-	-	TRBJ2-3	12	CAFGRNTDTQYF	TGTGCCTTCGGACGGAACACAGATACGCAGTATTTT
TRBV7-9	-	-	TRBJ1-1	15	CASSKPDGDNTEAFF	TGTGCCAGCAGCAAACCCGATGGGGACAACACTGAAGCTTTCTTT
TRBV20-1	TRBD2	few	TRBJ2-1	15	CSARERSGGRIEQFF	TGCAGTGCTAGAGAACGGAGCGGGGGGAGGATTGAGCAGTTCTTC
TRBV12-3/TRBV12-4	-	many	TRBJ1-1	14	CASSYVGFDTEAFF	TGTGCCAGCAGTTACGTGGGGTTTGACACTGAAGCTTTCTTT
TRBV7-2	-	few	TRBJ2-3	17	CASSPTLKTDKPDTQYF	TGTGCCAGCAGCCCAACCCTAAAGACAGATAAACCAGATACGCAGTATTTT
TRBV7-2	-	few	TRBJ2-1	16	CASSLARTQPGGEQFF	TGTGCCAGCAGCCTAGCCAGGACCCAGCCTGGCGGTGAGCAGTTCTTC
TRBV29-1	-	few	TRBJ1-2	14	CSVDGRGVVYGYTF	TGCAGCGTTGATGGTCGGGGAGTGGTCTATGGCTACACCTTC
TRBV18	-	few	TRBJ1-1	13	CASSPPGVEEAFF	TGTGCCAGCTCACCACCGGGAGTAGAAGAAGCTTTCTTT
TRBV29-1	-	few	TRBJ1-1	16	CSDQLPPGEMNTEAFF	TGCAGCGACCAGCTACCCCCCGGAGAAATGAACACTGAAGCTTTCTTT
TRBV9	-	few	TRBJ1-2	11	CASSVNDGYTF	TGTGCCAGCAGCGTAAACGATGGCTACACCTTC
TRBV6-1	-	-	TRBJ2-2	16	CASSRTHPGNTGELFF	TGTGCCAGCAGCCGGACTCACCCTGGAAACACCGGGGAGCTGTTTTTT
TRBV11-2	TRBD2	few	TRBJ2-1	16	CASSPWFGGAGNEQFF	TGTGCCAGCAGCCCTTGGTTCGGGGGGGCGGGCAATGAGCAGTTCTTC
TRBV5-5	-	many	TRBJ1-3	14	CASSLDISGNTIYF	TGTGCCAGCAGCCTAGACATCTCTGGAAACACCATATATTTT